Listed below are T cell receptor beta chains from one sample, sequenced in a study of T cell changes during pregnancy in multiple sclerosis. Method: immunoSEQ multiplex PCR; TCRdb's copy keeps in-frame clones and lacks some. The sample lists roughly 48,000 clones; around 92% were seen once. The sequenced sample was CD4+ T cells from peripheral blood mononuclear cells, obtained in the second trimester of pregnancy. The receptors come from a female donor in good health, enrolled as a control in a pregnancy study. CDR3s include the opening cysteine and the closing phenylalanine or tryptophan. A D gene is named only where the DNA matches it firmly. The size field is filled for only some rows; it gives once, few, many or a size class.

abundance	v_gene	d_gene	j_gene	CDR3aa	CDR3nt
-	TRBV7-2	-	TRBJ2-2	CASSLTRLTGELFF	TGTGCCAGCAGCTTAACTAGACTCACCGGGGAGCTGTTTTTT
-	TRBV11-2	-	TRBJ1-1	CASSRGSGRTEAFF	TGTGCCAGCAGCCGCGGCTCGGGGAGAACTGAAGCTTTCTTT
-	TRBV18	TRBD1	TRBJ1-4	CASSTGQGDEKLFF	TGTGCCAGCTCGACGGGACAGGGCGACGAAAAACTGTTTTTT
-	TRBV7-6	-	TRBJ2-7	CASSLFREDEQYF	TGTGCCAGCAGCTTATTTAGGGAGGACGAGCAGTACTTC
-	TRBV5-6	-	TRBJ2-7	CASSRRVAYEQYF	TGTGCCAGCAGCCGGAGGGTAGCCTACGAGCAGTACTTC
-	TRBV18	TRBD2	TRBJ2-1	CASSPLAGGPGEQFF	TGTGCCAGCTCACCCCTAGCGGGGGGGCCAGGTGAGCAGTTCTTC
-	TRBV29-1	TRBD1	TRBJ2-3	CSVEETGGGTDTRYF	TGCAGCGTTGAAGAGACAGGGGGCGGGACAGATACGCGGTATTTT
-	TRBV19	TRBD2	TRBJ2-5	CASSIKAGTNFHQETQYF	TGTGCCAGTAGTATAAAAGCCGGGACTAACTTCCACCAAGAGACCCAGTACTTC
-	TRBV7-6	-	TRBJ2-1	CASSSGAARAYNEQFF	TGTGCCAGCAGCTCTGGAGCGGCCCGAGCCTACAATGAGCAGTTCTTC
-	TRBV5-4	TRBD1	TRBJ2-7	CASSPGGGQGSYEQYF	TGTGCCAGCAGCCCTGGAGGGGGACAGGGGTCCTACGAGCAGTACTTC
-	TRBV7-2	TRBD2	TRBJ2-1	CASSYTSGGYNEQFF	TGTGCCAGCAGCTATACTAGCGGGGGTTACAATGAGCAGTTCTTC
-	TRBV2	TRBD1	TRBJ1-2	CASTGTGDGYTF	TGTGCCAGCACCGGGACAGGGGATGGCTACACCTTC
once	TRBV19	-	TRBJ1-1	CASSLLQGRTEAFF	TGTGCCAGTAGCCTCCTACAGGGACGGACTGAAGCTTTCTTT
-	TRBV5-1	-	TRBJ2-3	CASSQRADTQYF	TGCGCCAGCAGCCAGCGGGCTGATACGCAGTATTTT
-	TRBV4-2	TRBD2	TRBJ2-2	CASSQEIRQGTSGMSGELFF	TGTGCCAGCAGCCAAGAAATACGCCAGGGGACTAGCGGGATGAGCGGGGAGCTGTTTTTT
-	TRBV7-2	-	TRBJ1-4	CATGGATNEKLFF	TGTGCCACGGGGGGGGCAACTAATGAAAAACTGTTTTTT
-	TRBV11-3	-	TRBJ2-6	CASQRSLSGANVLTF	TGTGCCAGCCAGAGGTCCCTCTCTGGGGCCAACGTCCTGACTTTC
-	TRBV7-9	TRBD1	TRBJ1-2	CASSPGTGYGYTF	TGTGCCAGCAGCCCGGGGACAGGCTATGGCTACACCTTC
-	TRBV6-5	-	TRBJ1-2	CASSYSGSYGYTF	TGTGCCAGCAGTTACTCCGGGAGCTATGGCTACACCTTC
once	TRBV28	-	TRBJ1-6	CASSGRGHSPLHF	TGTGCCAGCAGTGGCCGAGGGCACTCACCCCTCCACTTT
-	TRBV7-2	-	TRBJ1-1	CASSNGGADTEAFF	TGTGCCAGCAGCAACGGGGGGGCTGACACTGAAGCTTTCTTT
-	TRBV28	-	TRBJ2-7	CASRYRLGGYEQYF	TGTGCCAGCAGATACCGACTAGGAGGCTACGAGCAGTACTTC
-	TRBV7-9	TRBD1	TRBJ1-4	CASSQQGGGEKLFF	TGTGCCAGCAGCCAACAGGGGGGAGGAGAAAAACTGTTTTTT
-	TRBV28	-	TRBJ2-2	CASSTVGRRIDTGELFF	TGTGCCAGCAGTACAGTAGGCAGGCGCATCGACACCGGGGAGCTGTTTTTT
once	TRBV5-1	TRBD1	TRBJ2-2	CASSFATRTGGTGELFF	TGCGCCAGCAGCTTTGCAACGAGGACAGGGGGCACCGGGGAGCTGTTTTTT
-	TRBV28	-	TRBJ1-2	CASRSHYGYTF	TGTGCCAGCAGATCTCACTATGGCTACACCTTC
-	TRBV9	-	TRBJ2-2	CASSVARERTGELFF	TGTGCCAGCAGCGTAGCTCGGGAAAGAACCGGGGAGCTGTTTTTT
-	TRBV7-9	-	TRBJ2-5	CASSLDRYQETQYF	TGTGCCAGCAGCTTAGACAGGTACCAAGAGACCCAGTACTTC
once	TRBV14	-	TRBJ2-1	CASSKSGYRRNYNEQFF	TGTGCTAGCAGTAAAAGCGGGTACCGCAGAAATTACAATGAGCAGTTCTTC
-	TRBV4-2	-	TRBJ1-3	CASSQTRQNPGNTIYF	TGTGCCAGCAGCCAGACAAGACAGAACCCGGGAAACACCATATATTTT
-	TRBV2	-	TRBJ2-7	CASSPPRNSGDYEQYF	TGTGCCAGCAGTCCCCCGCGGAATAGCGGTGACTACGAGCAGTACTTC
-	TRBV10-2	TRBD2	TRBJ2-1	CASRIAGGPGNEQFF	TGCGCCAGCAGGATAGCGGGGGGGCCAGGAAATGAGCAGTTCTTC
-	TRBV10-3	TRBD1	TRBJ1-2	CAIGATGESSYGYTF	TGTGCCATCGGGGCGACAGGGGAGTCTTCCTATGGCTACACCTTC
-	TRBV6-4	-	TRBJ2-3	CAARRGTDTQYF	TGTGCCGCGAGGCGGGGTACAGATACGCAGTATTTT